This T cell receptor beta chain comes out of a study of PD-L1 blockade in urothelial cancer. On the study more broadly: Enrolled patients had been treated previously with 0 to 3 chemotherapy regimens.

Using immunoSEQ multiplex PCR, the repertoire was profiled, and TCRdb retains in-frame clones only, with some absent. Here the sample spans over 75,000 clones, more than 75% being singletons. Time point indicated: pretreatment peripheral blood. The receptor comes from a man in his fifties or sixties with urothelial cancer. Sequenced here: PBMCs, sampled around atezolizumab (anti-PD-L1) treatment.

The CDR3 region is CASSQDLGGLYEQYF. DNA for the CDR3: TGCGCCAGCAGCCAAGATTTAGGGGGCCTTTACGAGCAGTACTTC. The rearrangement joins TRBV4-3 to TRBJ2-7; the match to TRBD1 covers 7 bases. The junction had 6 bases not matched to a gene; V was cut back by 0 bases and J by 4 bases. This CDR3 is built from 15 residues. In germline, CDR1 is LGHNA, CDR2 YSLEER.